This T cell receptor (beta chain) was identified in a study of cytomegalovirus exposure and HLA in healthy donors. Study conclusions and caveats: Near-uniform donor sequencing depth was presumed by presence/absence analyses.

This CDR3 is 14 amino acids long. The germline V gene encodes CDR1 SGDLS and CDR2 YYNGEE. Use of 60 Vbeta and 13 Jbeta primers characterized the PCR. The data were produced by immunoSEQ multiplex PCR, yet TCRdb's version contains in-frame clones alone and is incomplete. This listing includes about 79,000 clones. A remark on this clone: Its specificity is not known.

Source material: PBMCs. The sequence was obtained from a young man in good health and CMV-seronegative. The V gene is TRBV9, the J gene TRBJ2-5; 7 bases match TRBD1. The J call may be incorrect, as the DNA end agrees better with TRBJ2-7. The CDR3 DNA follows: TGTGCCAGCAGCGTACCGGGACAGAACTACGAGCAGTACTTC. Its translation: CASSVPGQNYEQYF.